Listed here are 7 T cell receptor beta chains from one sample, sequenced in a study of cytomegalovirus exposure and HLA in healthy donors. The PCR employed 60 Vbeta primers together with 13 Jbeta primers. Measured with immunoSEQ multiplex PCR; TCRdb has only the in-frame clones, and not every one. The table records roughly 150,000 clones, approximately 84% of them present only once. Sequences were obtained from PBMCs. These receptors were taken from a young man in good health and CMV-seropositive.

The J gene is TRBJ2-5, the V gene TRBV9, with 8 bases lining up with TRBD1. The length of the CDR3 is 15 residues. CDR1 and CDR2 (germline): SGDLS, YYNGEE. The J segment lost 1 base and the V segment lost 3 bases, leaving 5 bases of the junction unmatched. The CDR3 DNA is TGTGCCAGCAGCGGCCTCGACAGGGGCCAAGAGACCCAGTACTTC. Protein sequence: CASSGLDRGQETQYF.

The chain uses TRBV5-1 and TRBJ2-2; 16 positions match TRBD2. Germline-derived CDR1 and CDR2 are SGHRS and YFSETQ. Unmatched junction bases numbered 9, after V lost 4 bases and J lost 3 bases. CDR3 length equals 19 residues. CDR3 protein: CASSPPGTSGRAYTGELFF. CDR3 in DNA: TGCGCCAGCAGCCCTCCCGGGACTAGCGGGAGGGCCTACACCGGGGAGCTGTTTTTT.

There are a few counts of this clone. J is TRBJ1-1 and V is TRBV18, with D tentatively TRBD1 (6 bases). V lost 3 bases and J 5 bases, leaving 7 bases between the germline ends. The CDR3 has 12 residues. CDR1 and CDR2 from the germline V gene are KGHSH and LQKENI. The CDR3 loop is CASSPDRTEAFF. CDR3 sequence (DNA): TGTGCCAGCTCACCCGACAGGACTGAAGCTTTCTTT.

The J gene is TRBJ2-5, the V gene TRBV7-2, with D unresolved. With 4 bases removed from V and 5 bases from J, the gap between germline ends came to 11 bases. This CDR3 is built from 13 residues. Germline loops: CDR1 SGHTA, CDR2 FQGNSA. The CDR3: CASSSRRWETQYF. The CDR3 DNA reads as TGTGCCAGCAGCTCCCGGCGGTGGGAGACCCAGTACTTC.

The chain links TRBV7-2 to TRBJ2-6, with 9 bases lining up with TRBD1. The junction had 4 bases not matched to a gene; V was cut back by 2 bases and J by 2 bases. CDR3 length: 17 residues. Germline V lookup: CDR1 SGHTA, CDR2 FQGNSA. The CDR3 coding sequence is TGTGCCAGCAGCTTAATGGGACAGGGTACTGGGGCCAACGTCCTGACTTTC. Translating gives CASSLMGQGTGANVLTF.

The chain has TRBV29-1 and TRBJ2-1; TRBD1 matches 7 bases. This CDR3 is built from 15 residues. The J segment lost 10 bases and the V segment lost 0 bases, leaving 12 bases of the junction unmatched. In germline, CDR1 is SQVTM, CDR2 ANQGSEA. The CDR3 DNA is TGCAGCGTTGAAGATCTAACAGGGGAATCTGGGGAGCAGTTCTTC. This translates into CSVEDLTGESGEQFF.

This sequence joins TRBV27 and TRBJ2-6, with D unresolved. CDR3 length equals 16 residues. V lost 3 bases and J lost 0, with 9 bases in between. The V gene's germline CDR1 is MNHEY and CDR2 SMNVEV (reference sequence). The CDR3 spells CASSLRVSSGANVLTF. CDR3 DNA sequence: TGTGCCAGCAGTTTGCGCGTGAGCTCTGGGGCCAACGTCCTGACTTTC. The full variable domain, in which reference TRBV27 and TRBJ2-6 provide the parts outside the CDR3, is EAQVTQNPRYLITVTGKKLTVTCSQNMNHEYMSWYRQDPGLGLRQIYYSMNVEVTDKGDVPEGYKVSRKEKRNFPLILESPSPNQTSLYFCASSLRVSSGANVLTFGAGSRLTVL.